This T cell receptor (beta chain) was sequenced for a study of blood T cell repertoires in COVID-19. The authors' processing: Counts of nucleated cells, estimated from reference gene primer amplification, were obtained. The method was immunoSEQ multiplex PCR; TCRdb's version includes in-frame clones alone and lacks a portion of them. That table is the source of V, J and clone size, and D and trimming were worked out from the DNA. The sample shows roughly 140,000 clones, around 83% of them seen only once. This clone was recorded only once. Per the germline V gene, CDR1 is SGHRS and CDR2 is YFSETQ. Trimming shortened V by 4 bases and J by 6 bases, and 13 bases separated the two germline ends. The CDR3 contains 13 residues.

The source of this sequence is a woman aged 60-70 years with COVID-19, enrolled during active disease. The sample was peripheral blood. The V gene is TRBV5-1, the J gene TRBJ1-1; D perhaps matches TRBD1 (6 bases). Here the CDR3 DNA reads TGCGCCAGCAGCACTGGACAGAGACCTGAAGCTTTCTTT. Translated: CASSTGQRPEAFF.